The 8 T cell receptor beta chains listed next were all sequenced from one sample in a study of OX40 agonist ivuxolimab in advanced cancers. The method was immunoSEQ multiplex PCR; TCRdb's version includes in-frame clones alone and lacks a portion of them. The table includes 90,000 to 150,000 clones, 85% to 90% detected once. The sequencing here drew on CD4+ or CD8+ T cells sorted from blood, taken in a trial of the OX40 agonist ivuxolimab. The receptors stem from an adult with an advanced solid tumor such as melanoma, head and neck, liver or kidney cancer.

The rearrangement joins TRBV30 to TRBJ2-7; weak D call: TRBD1 (7 bases). The V and J ends lost 0 bases and 7 bases respectively, with 19 bases between them. This CDR3 region has 15 residues. CDR1 is GTSNPN, CDR2 SVGIG, per germline (reference sequence). This CDR3 reads CAWSVWDSGGEEQYF. Written as DNA, the CDR3 is TGTGCCTGGAGTGTATGGGACAGCGGAGGGGAGGAGCAGTACTTC.

The gene calls are TRBV27 and TRBJ2-7, with D tentatively TRBD2 (5 bases). V was cut by 3 bases and J by 6 bases, with 12 bases left in between. This CDR3 contains 13 residues. The germline V gene encodes CDR1 MNHEY and CDR2 SMNVEV (reference sequence). The CDR3 DNA reads TGTGCCAGCAGTTTTATTGAGGGTGGCGAGCAGTACTTC. Translated, it gives CASSFIEGGEQYF.

A word on this clone: In this CDR3 the conserved last residue, phenylalanine or tryptophan, is missing, so a read error is likely. This chain connects TRBV7-2 to TRBJ1-2; perhaps TRBD1 as D (6 bases). Germline V CDR1 and CDR2: SGHTA, FQGNSA. V dropped 3 bases and J dropped 8 bases, with 13 bases sitting between them. The CDR3 covers 13 residues. The CDR3 is CASSLTGLGGYTS. The CDR3 DNA is TGTGCCAGCAGCTTGACAGGTCTCGGAGGCTACACCTCC.

This chain connects TRBV15 to TRBJ1-1; D might be TRBD1 (5 bases). CDR1 is LNHNV, CDR2 YYDKDF, per germline (reference sequence). V gave up 0 bases and J gave up 0 bases, with 11 bases separating them. The CDR3 contains 16 residues. The CDR3 loop reads CATSREIGTLNTEAFF. Written as DNA, the CDR3 is TGTGCCACCAGCAGAGAGATCGGGACTTTGAACACTGAAGCTTTCTTT.

The rearrangement links TRBV7-2 to TRBJ1-5; D remains unclear. Germline CDR1 reads SGHTA; CDR2 reads FQGNSA. The CDR3 spans 12 residues. V dropped 0 bases and J dropped 7 bases, with 4 bases sitting between them. The CDR3 sequence is CASSLAGQPQHF. The DNA of the CDR3 is TGTGCCAGCAGCTTAGCTGGCCAGCCCCAGCATTTT.

In this sample, this clone turned up once. This chain uses TRBV10-2 with TRBJ2-7, with 11 bases that match TRBD1. The CDR3 has 16 amino acids. The germline CDR1 and CDR2 sequences are WSHSY and SAAADI. J was trimmed by 7 bases and V by 9 bases; bases with no gene match: 17. The CDR3 reads CASRDYGTGGAYEQYF. CDR3 coding DNA: TGCGCCAGTAGAGACTACGGGACAGGGGGTGCATATGAGCAGTACTTC.

As DNA, the CDR3 is TGTGCCAGCAGCTTCCGGCGGGGGACGCACAATGAGCAGTTCTTC. Translated: CASSFRRGTHNEQFF. This rearrangement joins TRBV7-2 to TRBJ2-1; 7 positions agree with TRBD2. This CDR3 spans 15 amino acids. The V segment lost 3 bases and the J segment 5 bases; nucleotides outside the gene matches: 7. Germline CDR1 SGHTA, CDR2 FQGNSA.

CDR3 coding DNA: TGTGCCAGCAGCTTAAATTCGGGTGAAAAACTGTTTTTT. It encodes CASSLNSGEKLFF. The rearrangement links TRBV7-9 to TRBJ1-4; D remains ambiguous. The V gene's germline CDR1 is SEHNR and CDR2 FQNEAQ (reference sequence). The CDR3 totals 13 residues. V was cut by 2 bases and J by 7 bases, with 8 bases left in between.